This T cell receptor beta chain originates from a study of cytomegalovirus exposure and HLA in healthy donors. Turning to the study itself: The 120 validation repertoires used the same platform as the approximately 700 first-cohort repertoires (as reported by a later analysis). Points from the study as a whole: The tendency of first-cohort TCR clusters to co-occur in the approximately 110 validation repertoires was identified by a subsequent analysis. It was confirmed in vitro that a few of the CMV-associated chains were specific for CMV antigens.

This CDR3 is built from 12 residues. V was cut by 10 bases and J by 1 base, with 11 bases left in between. Germline CDR1 SNHLY, CDR2 FYNNEI. The assay was immunoSEQ multiplex PCR, and TCRdb's table has in-frame clones only and misses some. The sample contains 80,000 to 100,000 clones, about 90% of which appear only once. As to this clone: Its target is unknown.

Sample: PBMCs. The origin of this receptor is a man aged 18-30 years in good health and CMV-seropositive. The chain employs TRBV2 and TRBJ2-7; D is unclear. For the CDR3, the DNA is TGTGCCACCGCAAGCTTTTCCTACGAGCAGTACTTC. This translates into CATASFSYEQYF.